These 4 T cell receptor beta chains came from one sample sequenced in a study of CD8 T cells in Susac syndrome. RNA in amounts of about 0.5 to 1 ug was reverse transcribed with random hexamers. TCRdb ran MiXCR on the immunoSEQ multiplex PCR reads and lists one entry per CDR3 protein. Found here are a few hundred thousand distinct CDR3 sequences, around nine tenths of them singletons; the top ten hold approximately 0.13%. The sequencing input was CD8+ T cells from PBMCs. Receptors originate from a human donor with multiple sclerosis.

The chain couples TRBV29-1 to TRBJ2-1; 10 nucleotides line up with TRBD2. The CDR3 consists of 13 residues. With V trimmed by 6 bases and J by 4 bases, 3 bases remained unmatched. Per germline, CDR1 SQVTM and CDR2 ANQGSEA. In nucleotides, the CDR3 is TGCAGCGTCGGACTAGCGGCATACAATGAGCAGTTCTTC. Translation: CSVGLAAYNEQFF.

This clonotype came up a few times. The CDR3 DNA reads as TGTGCCAGCAGTCCCAGGGTGGGGAATGAGCAGTTCTTC. Its protein is CASSPRVGNEQFF. The rearrangement uses TRBV27 and TRBJ2-1; TRBD1 might be the D (5 bases). The CDR3 is 13 amino acids. With 5 bases removed from V and 7 bases from J, the gap between germline ends came to 12 bases. Germline CDR1 and CDR2: MNHEY and SMNVEV (reference sequence).

In nucleotides, the CDR3 is TGTGCCAGTAGTACCGAAGGGGCCCGCCCAGGCACAGATACGCAGTATTTT. Translated: CASSTEGARPGTDTQYF. The chain is built from TRBV19 and TRBJ2-3; perhaps TRBD1 as D (5 bases). The germline V gene has CDR1 LNHDA and CDR2 SQIVND (reference sequence). CDR3 size: 17 residues. Deletions cut 4 bases from V and 1 base from J, with 18 bases between.

V is TRBV14 and J is TRBJ2-7; no definite D call. This CDR3 comprises 15 residues. CDR1 SGHDN and CDR2 FVKESK come from the germline V gene. V was cut by 1 base and J by 0 bases, with 10 bases left in between. The CDR3 is CASSQGFISSYEQYF. CDR3 sequence (DNA): TGTGCCAGCAGCCAAGGTTTCATAAGCTCCTACGAGCAGTACTTC.